This is a list of T cell receptor beta chains from one sample in a study of cytomegalovirus exposure and HLA in healthy donors. Using immunoSEQ multiplex PCR, the repertoire was profiled, and TCRdb retains in-frame clones only, with some absent. Among 80,000 to 95,000 clones listed, roughly 63% were seen once. Sequencing used PBMCs. These receptors came from a woman aged 25 to 45 in good health and CMV-seronegative. Both conserved end residues are part of each CDR3. Fields, in order: D gene, V gene, J gene, clone size, CDR3 protein, CDR3 DNA. A D gene is named only where the DNA matches it firmly. Only part of the rows carry a size: once, few, many, or a class if the clone is expanded.

TRBD1	TRBV10-3	TRBJ2-7	.	CAISRPQGIRHF	TGTGCCATCAGTCGACCACAGGGGATACGGCACTTC
TRBD2	TRBV5-6	TRBJ2-3	.	CASSLSAGVTDTQYF	TGTGCCAGCAGCTTGTCTGCGGGGGTCACAGATACGCAGTATTTT
TRBD1	TRBV5-5	TRBJ1-2	.	CASSHAGGIFYGYTF	TGTGCCAGCAGCCACGCAGGGGGTATTTTTTATGGCTACACCTTC
.	TRBV5-6	TRBJ1-5	.	CASSLATGRQPQHF	TGTGCCAGCAGCTTGGCCACAGGGCGTCAGCCCCAGCATTTT
.	TRBV11-3	TRBJ2-5	.	CASSLRGKETQYF	TGTGCCAGCAGCTTACGCGGGAAAGAGACCCAGTACTTC
.	TRBV30	TRBJ2-3	once	CAWIRVNSYTDTQYF	TGTGCCTGGATCAGGGTCAACAGCTACACAGATACGCAGTATTTT
.	TRBV19	TRBJ2-2	.	CASSIQAPNGELFF	TGTGCCAGTAGTATTCAGGCTCCCAACGGGGAGCTGTTTTTT
.	TRBV19	TRBJ1-5	.	CASSMQGMTDQPQHF	TGTGCCAGTAGTATGCAGGGGATGACGGATCAGCCCCAGCATTTT
TRBD2	TRBV18	TRBJ2-7	.	CASSPPGTSGYEQYF	TGTGCCAGCTCACCCCCCGGGACTAGCGGCTACGAGCAGTACTTC
.	TRBV5-4	TRBJ1-6	.	CASSLGSGVRNSPLHF	TGTGCCAGCAGCTTGGGGTCAGGGGTACGAAATTCACCCCTCCACTTT
TRBD2	TRBV4-1	TRBJ2-1	.	CASREQGLAGGDNEQFF	TGCGCCAGCAGGGAGCAGGGACTAGCGGGCGGGGACAATGAGCAGTTCTTC
.	TRBV6-1	TRBJ2-2	.	CASSGVRRNTGELFF	TGTGCCAGCAGTGGTGTAAGGAGGAACACCGGGGAGCTGTTTTTT
.	TRBV11-2	TRBJ2-7	.	CASRAVGAYEQYF	TGTGCCAGCAGGGCGGTAGGGGCGTACGAGCAGTACTTC
TRBD2	TRBV27	TRBJ2-1	few	CASSLRGPTSGTPSYNEQFF	TGTGCCAGCAGTTTAAGAGGGCCGACTAGCGGGACCCCGTCCTACAATGAGCAGTTCTTC
.	TRBV29-1	TRBJ2-1	once	CSGSRTAYNEQFF	TGCAGCGGTTCTCGAACTGCCTACAATGAGCAGTTCTTC
.	TRBV5-5	TRBJ2-7	.	CASARPFSYEQYF	TGTGCCAGCGCTAGGCCTTTCTCCTACGAGCAGTACTTC
.	TRBV6-6	TRBJ2-7	.	CASSYSASWRYEQYF	TGTGCCAGCAGTTACTCGGCTAGCTGGCGCTACGAGCAGTACTTC
.	TRBV4-3	TRBJ2-4	.	CASSWPISNIQYF	TGCGCCAGCAGCTGGCCCATTTCCAACATTCAGTACTTC
TRBD2	TRBV5-4	TRBJ2-3	.	CASSLVLGTSKQGDTQYF	TGTGCCAGCAGCTTGGTTCTCGGGACTAGCAAGCAGGGGGATACGCAGTATTTT
.	TRBV6-1	TRBJ2-7	few	CASSDWGPGYEQYF	TGTGCCAGCAGTGACTGGGGGCCAGGGTACGAGCAGTACTTC
TRBD1	TRBV10-2	TRBJ2-7	.	CASRGPGQGLPSSYEQYF	TGCGCCAGCAGGGGGCCGGGACAGGGGCTCCCTAGCTCCTACGAGCAGTACTTC
TRBD2	TRBV7-9	TRBJ2-7	.	CASSLPGLAREQYF	TGTGCCAGCAGCCTACCGGGACTAGCTCGCGAGCAGTACTTC
TRBD2	TRBV6-1	TRBJ2-2	.	CASFGGDTGELFF	TGTGCCAGCTTTGGGGGGGACACCGGGGAGCTGTTTTTT
.	TRBV19	TRBJ1-1	few	CASSINQMNTEAFF	TGTGCCAGTAGTATAAATCAGATGAACACTGAAGCTTTCTTT
.	TRBV28	TRBJ1-2	once	CASGATGLTYGYTF	TGTGCCAGCGGGGCCACGGGACTCACCTATGGCTACACCTTC
TRBD1	TRBV4-2	TRBJ1-2	.	CASSQDRVSANYGYTF	TGTGCCAGCAGCCAGGACAGGGTGAGTGCTAACTATGGCTACACCTTC
.	TRBV5-5	TRBJ1-2	.	CASSLEGYGYTF	TGTGCCAGCAGCTTGGAGGGGTACGGCTACACCTTC
TRBD1	TRBV6-6	TRBJ2-7	.	CASSYGTGAYEQYF	TGTGCCAGCAGTTACGGTACAGGGGCCTACGAGCAGTACTTC
.	TRBV30	TRBJ1-1	.	CASSDSPTTEAFF	TGTGCCTCTTCGGACAGCCCGACCACTGAAGCTTTCTTT
TRBD2	TRBV9	TRBJ2-7	few	CASSVGSGRGEQYF	TGTGCCAGCAGCGTAGGTAGCGGGAGGGGCGAGCAGTACTTC
TRBD1	TRBV5-5	TRBJ1-4	.	CASSWDREKLFF	TGTGCCAGCAGCTGGGACAGGGAAAAACTGTTTTTT
.	TRBV5-1	TRBJ1-4	few	CASSAKGGATNEKLFF	TGCGCCAGCAGCGCGAAGGGGGGGGCAACTAATGAAAAACTGTTTTTT
TRBD2	TRBV5-1	TRBJ2-1	.	CASSLVAGTYNEQFF	TGCGCCAGCAGCTTGGTAGCGGGAACATACAATGAGCAGTTCTTC
.	TRBV5-4	TRBJ1-5	.	CASRYRQAGSNQPQHF	TGTGCCAGCAGATACAGACAGGCCGGGAGCAATCAGCCCCAGCATTTT
.	TRBV5-1	TRBJ1-3	.	CASSGDKSSGNTIYF	TGCGCCAGCAGCGGTGACAAATCCTCTGGAAACACCATATATTTT
.	TRBV25-1	TRBJ2-7	.	CASSELGLPYEQYF	TGTGCCAGCAGTGAATTGGGCCTACCCTACGAGCAGTACTTC
TRBD2	TRBV19	TRBJ2-1	.	CASSIVLAGGHNEQFF	TGTGCCAGTAGTATCGTACTAGCGGGAGGTCACAATGAGCAGTTCTTC
TRBD1	TRBV18	TRBJ1-1	.	CASSPGQGVDTEAFF	TGTGCCAGCTCACCCGGACAGGGCGTTGACACTGAAGCTTTCTTT
.	TRBV2	TRBJ1-1	few	CASRGSSEAFF	TGTGCCAGCCGGGGGTCGTCTGAAGCTTTCTTT
.	TRBV10-3	TRBJ1-1	.	CATLLSAVRTASEAFF	TGTGCCACTCTTCTCTCCGCGGTCCGGACAGCTTCTGAAGCTTTCTTT
TRBD1	TRBV27	TRBJ1-2	.	CASSTDRVGYGYTF	TGTGCCAGCAGTACAGACAGGGTGGGTTATGGCTACACCTTC
TRBD2	TRBV11-2	TRBJ2-1	.	CASSTSYRLAGGYNEQFF	TGTGCCAGCAGCACCTCTTACAGACTAGCGGGGGGCTACAATGAGCAGTTCTTC
TRBD2	TRBV7-2	TRBJ2-7	once	CASSLRVAGERFSYEQYF	TGTGCCAGCAGCTTAAGAGTGGCGGGAGAGCGATTCTCCTACGAGCAGTACTTC
TRBD1	TRBV27	TRBJ1-5	.	CASRQQGGSNQPQHF	TGTGCCAGCAGGCAACAGGGGGGTAGCAATCAGCCCCAGCATTTT
TRBD2	TRBV4-1	TRBJ2-1	.	CASSHGAGDEQFF	TGCGCCAGCAGCCATGGAGCGGGAGATGAGCAGTTCTTC
TRBD1	TRBV29-1	TRBJ1-1	.	CSVQGVSGTEAFF	TGCAGCGTTCAGGGGGTGTCGGGAACTGAAGCTTTCTTT
.	TRBV28	TRBJ1-2	few	CASTTGQAFYGYTF	TGTGCCAGCACTACCGGACAAGCCTTCTATGGCTACACCTTC
.	TRBV27	TRBJ2-1	once	CASSFVVTALQFF	TGTGCCAGCAGTTTTGTTGTGACAGCCCTGCAGTTCTTC